This T cell receptor beta chain was sequenced in a study of blood T cell repertoires in COVID-19. Study-wide context: Samples taken during acute and convalescent COVID-19 were collected in the United States, Italy and Spain.

Participant-given clinical history determined each cohort assignment. Exposed enrollees encountered a COVID-19 case at some point within 2 weeks before study entry. This table comes from immunoSEQ multiplex PCR, and its TCRdb copy is limited to in-frame clones, with some not included. The data hold hundreds of thousands of clones, with roughly 84% observed a single time. Trimming removed 4 bases from V and 6 bases from J, with 13 bases in between. CDR3 size: 13 residues. Per germline, CDR1 MRHNA and CDR2 SNTAGT. Source material: PBMCs or T cells enriched from blood (not recorded which). The chain combines TRBV6-4 with TRBJ2-7; D is perhaps TRBD1 (6 bases). The clonotype originates from a woman aged 18-29 years who had been exposed to COVID-19. CDR3 in amino acids: CASSAPKGVEQYF. The CDR3 DNA reads TGTGCCAGCAGTGCCCCAAAGGGGGTCGAGCAGTACTTC.